The entry that follows covers one TCR beta chain sequence. What it recognizes is unknown. PCR was performed a second time for roughly 6 to 12 cycles using a sample-barcoded 5' primer and a J-beta primer mix. TCRdb re-derived calls from the 5' RACE reads in MiXCR, one entry per CDR3 protein. This sample has about 290,000 distinct CDR3 sequences, with roughly a quarter found just once. The data belong to a study of blood T cells in healthy people across ages. The germline CDR1 and CDR2 sequences are LGHDT and YNNKEL (reference sequence). This CDR3 region has 15 residues. V lost 4 bases, J lost 2 bases, and 9 bases lay in between. General study points: The study could not conclusively compare naive and antigen-experienced cells, given its unsorted PBMCs.

Sequencing was performed on blood. This chain joins TRBV3-1 and TRBJ2-6; possible D gene TRBD2, 5 bases. The clonotype comes from a woman between 70 and 85 years old in good health. The CDR3 is CASSRPSPGANVLTF. CDR3 nucleotide sequence: TGTGCCAGCAGCCGACCTAGCCCTGGGGCCAACGTCCTGACTTTC.